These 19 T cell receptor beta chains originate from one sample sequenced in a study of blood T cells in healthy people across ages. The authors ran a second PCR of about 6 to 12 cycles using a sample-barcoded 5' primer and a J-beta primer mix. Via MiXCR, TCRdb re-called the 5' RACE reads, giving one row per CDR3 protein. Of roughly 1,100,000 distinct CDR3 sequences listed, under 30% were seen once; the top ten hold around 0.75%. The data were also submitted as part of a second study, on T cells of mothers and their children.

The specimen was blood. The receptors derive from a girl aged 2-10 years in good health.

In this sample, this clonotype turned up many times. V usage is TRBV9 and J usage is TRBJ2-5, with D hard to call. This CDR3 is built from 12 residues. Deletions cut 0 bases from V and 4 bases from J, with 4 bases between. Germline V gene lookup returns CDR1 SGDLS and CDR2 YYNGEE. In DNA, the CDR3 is TGTGCCAGCAGCGTAGAGGGAGAGACCCAGTACTTC. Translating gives CASSVEGETQYF. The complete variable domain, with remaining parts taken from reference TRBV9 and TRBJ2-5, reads DSGVTQTPKHLITATGQRVTLRCSPRSGDLSVYWYQQSLDQGLQFLIQYYNGEERAKGNILERFSAQQFPDLHSELNLSSLELGDSALYFCASSVEGETQYFGPGTRLLVL.

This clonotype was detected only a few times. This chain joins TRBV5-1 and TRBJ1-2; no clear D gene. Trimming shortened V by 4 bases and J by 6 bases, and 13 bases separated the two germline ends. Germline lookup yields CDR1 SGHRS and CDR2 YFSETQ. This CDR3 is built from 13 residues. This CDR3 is CASSPRWGDGYTF. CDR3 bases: TGCGCCAGCAGCCCGCGGTGGGGAGATGGCTACACCTTC.

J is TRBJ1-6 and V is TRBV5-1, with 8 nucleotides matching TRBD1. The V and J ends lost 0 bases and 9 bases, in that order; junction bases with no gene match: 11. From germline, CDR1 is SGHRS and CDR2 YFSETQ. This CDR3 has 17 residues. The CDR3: CASSLEPGTGVPSPLHF. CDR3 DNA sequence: TGCGCCAGCAGCTTGGAGCCCGGGACAGGAGTACCTTCACCCCTCCACTTT.

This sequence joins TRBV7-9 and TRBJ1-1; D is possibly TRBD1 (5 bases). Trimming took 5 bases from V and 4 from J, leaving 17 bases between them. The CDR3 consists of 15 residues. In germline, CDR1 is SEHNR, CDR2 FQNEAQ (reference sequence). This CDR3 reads CASSGEWGRTTEAFF. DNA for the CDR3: TGTGCCAGCAGCGGGGAGTGGGGGAGAACCACTGAAGCTTTCTTT.

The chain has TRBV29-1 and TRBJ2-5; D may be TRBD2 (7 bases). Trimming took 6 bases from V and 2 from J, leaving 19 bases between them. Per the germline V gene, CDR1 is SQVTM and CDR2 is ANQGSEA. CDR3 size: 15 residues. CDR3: CSVRGRGNNQETQYF. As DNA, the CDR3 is TGCAGCGTCCGAGGGAGGGGGAATAATCAAGAGACCCAGTACTTC.

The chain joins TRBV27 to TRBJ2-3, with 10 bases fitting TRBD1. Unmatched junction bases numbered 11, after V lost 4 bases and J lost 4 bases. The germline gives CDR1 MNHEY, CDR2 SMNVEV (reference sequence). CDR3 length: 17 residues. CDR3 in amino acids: CASSWLTGGKIADTQYF. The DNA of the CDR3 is TGTGCCAGCAGTTGGCTGACAGGGGGCAAGATAGCAGATACGCAGTATTTT.

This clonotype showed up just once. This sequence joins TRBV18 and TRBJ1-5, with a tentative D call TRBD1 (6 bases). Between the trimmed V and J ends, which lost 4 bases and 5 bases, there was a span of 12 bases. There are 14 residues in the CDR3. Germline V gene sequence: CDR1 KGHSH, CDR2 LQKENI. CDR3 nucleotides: TGTGCCAGCTCACAGCAGGGACATGATCAGCCCCAGCATTTT. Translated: CASSQQGHDQPQHF.

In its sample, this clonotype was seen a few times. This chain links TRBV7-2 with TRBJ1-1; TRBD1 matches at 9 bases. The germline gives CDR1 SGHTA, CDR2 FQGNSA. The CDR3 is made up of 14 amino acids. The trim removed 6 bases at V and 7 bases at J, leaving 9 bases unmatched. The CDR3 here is CASSLLGQGIEAFF. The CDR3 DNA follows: TGTGCCAGCAGTTTATTGGGACAGGGCATTGAAGCTTTCTTT.

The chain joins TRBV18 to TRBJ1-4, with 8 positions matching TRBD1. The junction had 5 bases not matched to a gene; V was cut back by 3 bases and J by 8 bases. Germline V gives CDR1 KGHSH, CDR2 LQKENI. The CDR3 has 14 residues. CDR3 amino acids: CASSPDREDEKLFF. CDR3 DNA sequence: TGTGCCAGCTCACCGGACAGGGAAGACGAAAAACTGTTTTTT.

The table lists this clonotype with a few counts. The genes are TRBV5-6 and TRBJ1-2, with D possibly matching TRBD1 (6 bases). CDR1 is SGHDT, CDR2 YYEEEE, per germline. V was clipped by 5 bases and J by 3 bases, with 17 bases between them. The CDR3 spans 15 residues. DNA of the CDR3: TGTGCCAGCAGGTATTTACAGGGAACCGACTATGGCTACACCTTC. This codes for CASRYLQGTDYGYTF.

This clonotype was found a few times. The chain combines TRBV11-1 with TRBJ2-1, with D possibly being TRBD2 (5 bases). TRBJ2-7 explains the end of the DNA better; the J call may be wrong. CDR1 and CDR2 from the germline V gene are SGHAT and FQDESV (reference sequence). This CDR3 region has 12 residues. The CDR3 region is CASSSDYSRQYF. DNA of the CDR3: TGTGCCAGCAGCTCTGACTACTCCCGGCAGTACTTC.

The DNA of the CDR3 is TGCGCCAGCATTGGGGGGCACTTGAACACTGAAGCTTTCTTT. The encoded protein is CASIGGHLNTEAFF. The chain is built from TRBV23-1 and TRBJ1-1, with D perhaps matching TRBD1 (6 bases). TRBV23-1 is an ORF, with its function uncertain. The CDR3 has 14 residues. V was trimmed by 7 bases and J by 0 bases, leaving 12 bases between them.

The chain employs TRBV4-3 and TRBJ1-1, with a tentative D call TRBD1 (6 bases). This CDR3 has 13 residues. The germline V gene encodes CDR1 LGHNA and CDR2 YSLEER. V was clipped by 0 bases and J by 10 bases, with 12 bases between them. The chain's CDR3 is CASSQDWGAAAFF. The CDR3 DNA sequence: TGCGCCAGCAGCCAAGATTGGGGGGCGGCAGCTTTCTTT.

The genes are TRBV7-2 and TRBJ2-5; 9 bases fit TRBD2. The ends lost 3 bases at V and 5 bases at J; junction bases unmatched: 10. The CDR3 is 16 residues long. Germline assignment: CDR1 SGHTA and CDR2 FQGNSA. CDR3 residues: CASSLGSGGSVETQYF. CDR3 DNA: TGTGCCAGCAGCTTGGGGAGCGGGGGGTCTGTGGAGACCCAGTACTTC.

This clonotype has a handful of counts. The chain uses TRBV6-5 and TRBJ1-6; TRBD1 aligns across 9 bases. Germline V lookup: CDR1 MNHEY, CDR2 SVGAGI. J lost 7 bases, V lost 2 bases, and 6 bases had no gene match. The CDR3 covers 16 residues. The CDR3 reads CASSYAGQGRNSPLHF. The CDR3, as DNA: TGTGCCAGCAGTTACGCCGGACAGGGGAGGAATTCACCCCTCCACTTT.

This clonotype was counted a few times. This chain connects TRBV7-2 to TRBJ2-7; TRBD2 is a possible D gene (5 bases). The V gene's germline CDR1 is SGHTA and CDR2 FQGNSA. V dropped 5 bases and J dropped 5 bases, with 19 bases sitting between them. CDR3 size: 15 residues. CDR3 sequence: CASSTIRKRVDEQYF. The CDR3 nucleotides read TGTGCCAGCAGCACAATAAGAAAGAGGGTTGACGAGCAGTACTTC.

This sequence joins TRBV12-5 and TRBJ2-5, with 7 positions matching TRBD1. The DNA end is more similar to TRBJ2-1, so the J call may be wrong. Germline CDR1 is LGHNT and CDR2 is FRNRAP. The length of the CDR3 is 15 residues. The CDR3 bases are TGTGCTAGTGGACAACAGGGGCGAAGCTACAATGAGCAGTTCTTC. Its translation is CASGQQGRSYNEQFF.

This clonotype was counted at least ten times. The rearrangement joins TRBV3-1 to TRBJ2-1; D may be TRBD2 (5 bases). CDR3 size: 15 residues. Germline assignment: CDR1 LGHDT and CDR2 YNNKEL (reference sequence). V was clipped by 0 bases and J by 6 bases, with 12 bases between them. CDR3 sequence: CASSQDGRGVNEQFF. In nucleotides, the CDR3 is TGTGCCAGCAGCCAAGACGGCCGGGGAGTCAATGAGCAGTTCTTC.

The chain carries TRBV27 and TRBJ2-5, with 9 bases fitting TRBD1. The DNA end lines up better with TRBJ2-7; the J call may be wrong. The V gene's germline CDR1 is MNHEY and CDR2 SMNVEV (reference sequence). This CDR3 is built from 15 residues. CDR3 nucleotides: TGTGCCAGCAGTCGAACAGGGGGCGCGTTCCACGAGCAGTACTTC. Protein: CASSRTGGAFHEQYF.